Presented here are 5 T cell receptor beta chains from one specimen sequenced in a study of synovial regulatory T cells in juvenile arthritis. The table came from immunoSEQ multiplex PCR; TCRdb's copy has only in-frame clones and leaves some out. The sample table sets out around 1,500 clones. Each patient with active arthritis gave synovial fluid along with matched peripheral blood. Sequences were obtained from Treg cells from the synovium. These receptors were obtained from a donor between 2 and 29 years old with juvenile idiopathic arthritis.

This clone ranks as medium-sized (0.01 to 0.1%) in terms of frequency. Here the CDR3 reads CAWSSLNGIGSAFF. J is TRBJ1-1 and V is TRBV30. CDR3 length: 14 amino acids. No DNA accompanies this entry. The V gene's germline CDR1 is GTSNPN and CDR2 SVGIG (reference sequence).

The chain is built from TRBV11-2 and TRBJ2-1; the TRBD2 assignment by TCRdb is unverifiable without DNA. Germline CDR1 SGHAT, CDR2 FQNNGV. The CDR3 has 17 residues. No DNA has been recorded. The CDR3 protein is CASSLFAGGQINNEQFF.

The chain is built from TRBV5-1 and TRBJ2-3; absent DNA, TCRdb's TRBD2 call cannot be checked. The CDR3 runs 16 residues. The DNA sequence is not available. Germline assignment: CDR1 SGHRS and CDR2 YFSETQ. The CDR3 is CASSLVGPGVTDTQYF.

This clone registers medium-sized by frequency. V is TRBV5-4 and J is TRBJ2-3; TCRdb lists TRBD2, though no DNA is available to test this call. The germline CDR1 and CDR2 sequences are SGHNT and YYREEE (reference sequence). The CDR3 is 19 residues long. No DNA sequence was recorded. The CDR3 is CASSPQGTSGSFFTDTQYF.

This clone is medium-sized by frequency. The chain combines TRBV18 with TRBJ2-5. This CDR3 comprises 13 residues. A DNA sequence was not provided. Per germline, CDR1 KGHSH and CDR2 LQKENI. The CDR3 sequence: CASSWMGSETQYF.